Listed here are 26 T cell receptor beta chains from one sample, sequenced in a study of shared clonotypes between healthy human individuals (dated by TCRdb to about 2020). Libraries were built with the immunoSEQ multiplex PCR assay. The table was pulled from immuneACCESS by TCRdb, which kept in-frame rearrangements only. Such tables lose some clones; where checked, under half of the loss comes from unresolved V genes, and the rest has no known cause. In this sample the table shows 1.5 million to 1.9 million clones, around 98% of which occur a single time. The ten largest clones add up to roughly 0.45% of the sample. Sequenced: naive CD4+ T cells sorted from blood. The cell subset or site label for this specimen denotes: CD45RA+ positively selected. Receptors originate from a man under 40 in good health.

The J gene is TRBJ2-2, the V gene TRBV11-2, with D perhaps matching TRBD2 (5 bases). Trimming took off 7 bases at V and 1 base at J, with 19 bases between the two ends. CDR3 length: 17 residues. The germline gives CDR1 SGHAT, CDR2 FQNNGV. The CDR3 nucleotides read TGTGCCAGCACCCTTTCGAATCGGGGATTGAACACCGGGGAGCTGTTTTTT. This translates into CASTLSNRGLNTGELFF.

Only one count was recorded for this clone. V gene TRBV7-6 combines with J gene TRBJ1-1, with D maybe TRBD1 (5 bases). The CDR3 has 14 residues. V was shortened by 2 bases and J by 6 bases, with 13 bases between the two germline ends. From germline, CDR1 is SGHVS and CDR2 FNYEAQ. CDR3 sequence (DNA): TGTGCCAGCAGCTTACCTAGGGGCGGGCCTGAAGCTTTCTTT. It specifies CASSLPRGGPEAFF.

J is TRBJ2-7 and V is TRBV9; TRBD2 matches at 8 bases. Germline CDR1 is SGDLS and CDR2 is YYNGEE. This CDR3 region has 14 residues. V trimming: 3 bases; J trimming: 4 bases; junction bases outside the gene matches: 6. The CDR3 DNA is TGTGCCAGCAGCGGCAGCGGGAGAGGATACGAGCAGTACTTC. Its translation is CASSGSGRGYEQYF.

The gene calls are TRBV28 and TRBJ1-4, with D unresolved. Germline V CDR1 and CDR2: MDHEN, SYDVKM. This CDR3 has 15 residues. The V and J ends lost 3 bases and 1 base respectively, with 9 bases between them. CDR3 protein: CASSLEGKTNEKLFF. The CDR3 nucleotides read TGTGCCAGCAGTTTGGAAGGAAAAACTAATGAAAAACTGTTTTTT.

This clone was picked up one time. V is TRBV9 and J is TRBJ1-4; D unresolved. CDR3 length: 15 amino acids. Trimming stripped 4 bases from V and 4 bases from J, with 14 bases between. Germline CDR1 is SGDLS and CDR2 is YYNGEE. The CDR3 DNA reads TGTGCCAGCAGCCCCTACCGGGCCCGTAATGAAAAACTGTTTTTT. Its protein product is CASSPYRARNEKLFF.

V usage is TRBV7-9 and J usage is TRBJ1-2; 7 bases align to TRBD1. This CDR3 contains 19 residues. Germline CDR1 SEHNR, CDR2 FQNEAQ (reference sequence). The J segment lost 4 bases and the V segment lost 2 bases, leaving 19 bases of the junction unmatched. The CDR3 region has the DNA TGTGCCAGCAGCTTAAGCTTGACAGGGCGGTCAGTTCAACTCTATGGCTACACCTTC. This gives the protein CASSLSLTGRSVQLYGYTF.

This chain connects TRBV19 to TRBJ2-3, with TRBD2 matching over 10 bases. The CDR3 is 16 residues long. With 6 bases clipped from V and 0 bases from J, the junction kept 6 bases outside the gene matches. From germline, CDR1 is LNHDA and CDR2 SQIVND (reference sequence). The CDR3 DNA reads TGTGCCAGTAGCCTAGCGGGAGCCCTTAGCACAGATACGCAGTATTTT. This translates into CASSLAGALSTDTQYF.

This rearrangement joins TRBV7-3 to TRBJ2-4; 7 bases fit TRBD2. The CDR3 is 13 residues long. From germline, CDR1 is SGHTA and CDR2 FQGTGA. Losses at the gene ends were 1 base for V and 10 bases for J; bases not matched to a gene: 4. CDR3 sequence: CASSLNKGGIQYF. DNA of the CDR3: TGTGCCAGCAGCTTAAATAAGGGAGGGATTCAGTACTTC.

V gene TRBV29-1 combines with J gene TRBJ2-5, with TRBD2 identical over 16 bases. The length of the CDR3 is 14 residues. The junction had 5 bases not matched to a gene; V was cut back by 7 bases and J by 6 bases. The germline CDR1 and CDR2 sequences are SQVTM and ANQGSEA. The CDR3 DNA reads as TGCAGCGCCATGGGACTAGCGGGAGGGCAGACCCAGTACTTC. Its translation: CSAMGLAGGQTQYF.

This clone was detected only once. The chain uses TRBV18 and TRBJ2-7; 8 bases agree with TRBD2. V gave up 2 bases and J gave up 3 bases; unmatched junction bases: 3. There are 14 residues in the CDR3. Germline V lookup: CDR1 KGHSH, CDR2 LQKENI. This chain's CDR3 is CASSPSGSGYEQYF. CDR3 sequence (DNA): TGTGCCAGCTCACCAAGCGGGAGTGGCTACGAGCAGTACTTC.

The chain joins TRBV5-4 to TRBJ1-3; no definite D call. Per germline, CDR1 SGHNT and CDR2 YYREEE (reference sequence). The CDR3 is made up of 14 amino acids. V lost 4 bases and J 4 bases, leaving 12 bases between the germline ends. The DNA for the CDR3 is TGTGCCAGCAGCCCTGGAAGGCGAGGAAACACCATATATTTT. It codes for CASSPGRRGNTIYF.

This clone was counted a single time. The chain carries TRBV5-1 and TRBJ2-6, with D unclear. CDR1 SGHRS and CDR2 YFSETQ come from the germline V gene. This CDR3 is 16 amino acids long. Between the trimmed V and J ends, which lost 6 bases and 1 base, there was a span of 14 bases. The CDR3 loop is CASTPNPRSGANVLTF. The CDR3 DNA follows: TGCGCCAGCACCCCCAATCCCCGGTCTGGGGCCAACGTCCTGACTTTC.

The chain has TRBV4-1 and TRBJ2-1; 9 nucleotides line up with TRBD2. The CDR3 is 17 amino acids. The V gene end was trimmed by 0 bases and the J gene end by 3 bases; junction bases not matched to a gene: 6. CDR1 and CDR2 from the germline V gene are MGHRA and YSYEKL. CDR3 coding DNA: TGCGCCAGCAGCCAAGATCCGGCGGGAGGGCACTACAATGAGCAGTTCTTC. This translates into CASSQDPAGGHYNEQFF.

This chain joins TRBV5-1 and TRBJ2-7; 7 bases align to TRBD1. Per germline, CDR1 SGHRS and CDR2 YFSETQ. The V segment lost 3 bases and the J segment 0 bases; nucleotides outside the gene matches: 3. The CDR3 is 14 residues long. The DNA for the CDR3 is TGCGCCAGCAGCTCTGACAGGGACTCCTACGAGCAGTACTTC. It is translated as CASSSDRDSYEQYF.

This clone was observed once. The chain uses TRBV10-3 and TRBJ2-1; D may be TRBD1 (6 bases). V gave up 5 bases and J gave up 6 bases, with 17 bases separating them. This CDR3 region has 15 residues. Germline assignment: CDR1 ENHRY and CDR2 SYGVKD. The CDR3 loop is CAISTSSTGINEQFF. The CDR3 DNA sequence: TGTGCCATCAGTACAAGTTCGACAGGTATCAATGAGCAGTTCTTC.

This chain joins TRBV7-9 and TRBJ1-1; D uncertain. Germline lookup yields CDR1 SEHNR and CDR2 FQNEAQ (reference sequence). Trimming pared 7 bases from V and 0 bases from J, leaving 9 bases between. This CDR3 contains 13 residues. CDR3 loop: CASNRGMNTEAFF. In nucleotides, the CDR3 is TGTGCCAGCAACCGGGGAATGAACACTGAAGCTTTCTTT.

The CDR3 nucleotides read TGTGCCAGCAGTGAAGCTAGTCGGGGGGCCCAGTACTTC. Translating it yields CASSEASRGAQYF. The chain joins TRBV2 to TRBJ2-5; 7 bases agree with TRBD2. J gave up 9 bases and V 0 bases, and 4 bases lay outside the gene matches. The CDR3 covers 13 residues. CDR1 and CDR2 from the germline V gene are SNHLY and FYNNEI. Full variable domain (remainder filled in from reference TRBV2 and TRBJ2-5): EPEVTQTPSHQVTQMGQEVILRCVPISNHLYFYWYRQILGQKVEFLVSFYNNEISEKSEIFDDQFSVERPDGSNFTLKIRSTKLEDSAMYFCASSEASRGAQYFGPGTRLLVL.

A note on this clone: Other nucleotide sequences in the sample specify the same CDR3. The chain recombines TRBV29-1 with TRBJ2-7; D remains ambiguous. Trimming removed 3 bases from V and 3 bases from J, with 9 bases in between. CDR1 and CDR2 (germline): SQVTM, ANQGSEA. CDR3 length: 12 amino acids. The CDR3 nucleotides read TGCAGCGTTGAGGCAGACAACTACGAGCAGTACTTC. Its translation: CSVEADNYEQYF.

The CDR3 nucleotides are TGCGCCAGCAGCCGGCGAGGGGGCCTTATGAACACTGAAGCTTTCTTT. Its protein is CASSRRGGLMNTEAFF. The chain uses TRBV5-1 and TRBJ1-1; 7 bases map to TRBD1. Trimming at V came to 4 bases and at J to 0 bases, leaving 9 bases not matched to a gene. The CDR3 spans 16 residues. The germline CDR1 and CDR2 sequences are SGHRS and YFSETQ.

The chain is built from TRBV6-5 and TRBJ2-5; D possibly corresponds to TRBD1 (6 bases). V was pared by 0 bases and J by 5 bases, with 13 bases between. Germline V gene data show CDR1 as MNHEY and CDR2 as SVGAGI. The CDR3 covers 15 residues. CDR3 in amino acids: CASSYSPDRSETQYF. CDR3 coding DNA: TGTGCCAGCAGTTACTCACCTGACAGGTCGGAGACCCAGTACTTC.

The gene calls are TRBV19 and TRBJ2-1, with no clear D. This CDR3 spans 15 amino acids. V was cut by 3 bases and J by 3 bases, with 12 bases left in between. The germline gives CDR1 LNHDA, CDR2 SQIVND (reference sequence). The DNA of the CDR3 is TGTGCCAGTAGTATCATCCGAGCCCGCTACAATGAGCAGTTCTTC. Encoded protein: CASSIIRARYNEQFF.

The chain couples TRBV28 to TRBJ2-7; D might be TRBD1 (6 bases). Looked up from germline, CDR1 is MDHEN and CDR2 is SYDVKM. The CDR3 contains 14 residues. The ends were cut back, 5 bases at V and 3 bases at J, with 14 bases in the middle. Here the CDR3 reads CASSQTPGHYEQYF. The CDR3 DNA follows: TGTGCCAGCAGTCAGACACCGGGACACTACGAGCAGTACTTC.

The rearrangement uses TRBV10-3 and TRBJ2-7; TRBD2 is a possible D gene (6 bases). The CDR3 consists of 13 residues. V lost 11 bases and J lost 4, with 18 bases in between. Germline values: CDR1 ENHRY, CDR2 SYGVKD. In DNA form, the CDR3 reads TGTGCCGCCTCCGGGACTCTTCCTTACGAGCAGTACTTC. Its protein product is CAASGTLPYEQYF.

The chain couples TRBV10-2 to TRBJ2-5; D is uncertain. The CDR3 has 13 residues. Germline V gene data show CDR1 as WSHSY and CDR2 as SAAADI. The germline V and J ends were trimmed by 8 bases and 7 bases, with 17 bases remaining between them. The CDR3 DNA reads TGCGCCAGCGGAATAGCTTTATATGGGACCCAGTACTTC. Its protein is CASGIALYGTQYF.

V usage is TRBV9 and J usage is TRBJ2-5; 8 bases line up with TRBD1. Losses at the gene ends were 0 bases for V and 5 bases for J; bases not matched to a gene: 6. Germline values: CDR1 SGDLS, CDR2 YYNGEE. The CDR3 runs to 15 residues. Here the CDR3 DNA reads TGTGCCAGCAGCGTAGAGCAGGGGGCGTATGAGACCCAGTACTTC. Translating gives CASSVEQGAYETQYF.

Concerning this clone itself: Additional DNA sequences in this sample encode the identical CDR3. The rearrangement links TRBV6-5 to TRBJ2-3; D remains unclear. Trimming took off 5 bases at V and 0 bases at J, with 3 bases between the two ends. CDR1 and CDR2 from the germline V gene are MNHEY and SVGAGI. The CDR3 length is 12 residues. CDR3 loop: CASSDSTDTQYF. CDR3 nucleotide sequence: TGTGCCAGCAGTGATAGCACAGATACGCAGTATTTT.